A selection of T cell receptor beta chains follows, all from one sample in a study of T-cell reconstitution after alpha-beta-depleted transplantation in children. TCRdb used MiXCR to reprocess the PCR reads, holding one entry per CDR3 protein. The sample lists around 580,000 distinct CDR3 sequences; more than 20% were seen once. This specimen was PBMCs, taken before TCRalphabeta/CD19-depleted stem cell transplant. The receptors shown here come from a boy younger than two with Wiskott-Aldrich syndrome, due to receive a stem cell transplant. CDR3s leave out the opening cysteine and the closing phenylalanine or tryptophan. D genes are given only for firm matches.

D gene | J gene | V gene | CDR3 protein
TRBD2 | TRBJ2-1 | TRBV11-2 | ASSLRAGGYNEQF
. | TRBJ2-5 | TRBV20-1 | SAPVSTQETQY
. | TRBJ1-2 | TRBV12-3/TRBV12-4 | ASSFAYGYT
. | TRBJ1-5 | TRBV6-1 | ASKTGPNQPQH
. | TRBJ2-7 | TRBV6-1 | ASHPSTGSYEQY
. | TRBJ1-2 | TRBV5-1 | ASSLRFGYGYT
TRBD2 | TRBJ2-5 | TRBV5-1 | ASSLGYWGGSQY
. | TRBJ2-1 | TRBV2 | ASSDPFSYNEQF
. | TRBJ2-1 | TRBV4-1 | ASGSRANRGEQF
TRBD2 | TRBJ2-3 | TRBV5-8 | ASSFLDNGRTDTQY
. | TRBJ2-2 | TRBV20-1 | SARNDAGELF
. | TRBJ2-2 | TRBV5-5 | ASSPGVTGELF
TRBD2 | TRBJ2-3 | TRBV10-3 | AISDEREWKY
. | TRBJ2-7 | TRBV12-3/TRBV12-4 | ASSPDTGIAYEQY
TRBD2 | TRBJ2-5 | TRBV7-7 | ASSSLAGEETQY
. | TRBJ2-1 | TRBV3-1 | ASSQGGGGEQF
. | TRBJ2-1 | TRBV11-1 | ASSHRFNEQF
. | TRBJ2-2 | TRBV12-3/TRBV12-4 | ASSFGGSSTGELF
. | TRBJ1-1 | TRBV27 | ASSSYSMNTEAF
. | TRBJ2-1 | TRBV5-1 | ASSLWAGIANEQF
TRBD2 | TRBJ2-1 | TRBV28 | ASSLYGRGSYNEQF
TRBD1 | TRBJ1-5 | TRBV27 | ASSGTGGPPGNQPQH
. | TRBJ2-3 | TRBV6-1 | ASSRSLSTDTQY
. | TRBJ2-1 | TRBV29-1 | SAHLVGNEQF
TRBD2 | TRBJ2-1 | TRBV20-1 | SARPWTSGRARLNEQF